Described below is a single T cell receptor (beta chain) sequence and its context. An end of the junction differs from the germline gene, which may be a read error. These data come from a study of shared clonotypes between healthy human individuals. Some clones are missing from TCRdb's copy, which holds only in-frame ones; the method was immunoSEQ multiplex PCR. The table includes over a million clones, 97% to 99% detected once. In germline, CDR1 is SSHAT, CDR2 FNYEAQ (reference sequence). This CDR3 comprises 15 residues. V gene TRBV7-7 combines with J gene TRBJ2-1, with 12 bases matching TRBD1. Sequencing was carried out using naive CD4+ T cells sorted from blood. Subset denoted: CD45RA+ positively selected. The clonotype comes from a man younger than 45 in good health. The CDR3 protein is CASSASGTGGFEQFF. CDR3 in DNA: TGTGCTAGCAGCGCTTCCGGGACAGGGGGCTTTGAGCAGTTCTTC.